These T cell receptor beta chains were read from a single sample in a study of cytomegalovirus exposure and HLA in healthy donors. Measured with immunoSEQ multiplex PCR; TCRdb has only the in-frame clones, and not every one. The profile shows about 200,000 clones, approximately 80% of them singletons. Source material: PBMCs. The receptor set was obtained from a boy between 2 and 15 years old in good health and CMV-seronegative. Each CDR3 is given with its conserved first and last residue. Each record gives: clone size, V gene, J gene, D gene, CDR3 protein, CDR3 DNA. The D gene is left open where the match is weak. For some rows the clone size is stated as once, few or many, or as a class when expanded; others skip it.

clone_size: NA
v_call: TRBV5-8
j_call: TRBJ2-7
d_call: NA
cdr3_aa: CASSLTEGPWESYEQYF
cdr3_nt: TGTGCCAGCAGCCTAACGGAGGGACCTTGGGAGTCCTACGAGCAGTACTTC

clone_size: NA
v_call: TRBV10-3
j_call: TRBJ2-7
d_call: TRBD1
cdr3_aa: CAISESLGQGASYEQYF
cdr3_nt: TGTGCCATCAGTGAGTCGCTAGGACAGGGGGCTTCCTACGAGCAGTACTTC

clone_size: NA
v_call: TRBV30
j_call: TRBJ1-3
d_call: NA
cdr3_aa: CAWSVGVSGNTIYF
cdr3_nt: TGTGCCTGGAGTGTCGGGGTATCTGGAAACACCATATATTTT

clone_size: few
v_call: TRBV9
j_call: TRBJ1-4
d_call: NA
cdr3_aa: CASSVVGGDEKLFF
cdr3_nt: TGTGCCAGCAGCGTAGTAGGGGGGGATGAAAAACTGTTTTTT

clone_size: NA
v_call: TRBV19
j_call: TRBJ1-5
d_call: NA
cdr3_aa: CASSLRRGQRSDQPQHF
cdr3_nt: TGTGCCAGTAGTCTACGCCGGGGACAAAGGAGTGATCAGCCCCAGCATTTT

clone_size: NA
v_call: TRBV18
j_call: TRBJ1-2
d_call: NA
cdr3_aa: CASSPPRAGGRGYTF
cdr3_nt: TGTGCCAGCTCACCACCACGAGCGGGGGGTCGCGGCTACACCTTC

clone_size: NA
v_call: TRBV29-1
j_call: TRBJ1-1
d_call: NA
cdr3_aa: CSVARSAEAFF
cdr3_nt: TGCAGCGTCGCCCGGAGCGCTGAAGCTTTCTTT

clone_size: NA
v_call: TRBV5-1
j_call: TRBJ2-5
d_call: TRBD2
cdr3_aa: CASSLTSGEQETQYF
cdr3_nt: TGCGCCAGCAGCTTGACTAGCGGGGAACAAGAGACCCAGTACTTC

clone_size: NA
v_call: TRBV27
j_call: TRBJ2-7
d_call: NA
cdr3_aa: CASCLTGAHEQYF
cdr3_nt: TGTGCCAGCTGCCTGACAGGTGCCCACGAGCAGTACTTC

clone_size: NA
v_call: TRBV6-1
j_call: TRBJ1-2
d_call: TRBD1
cdr3_aa: CASSEARTGGKTLYGYTF
cdr3_nt: TGTGCCAGCAGTGAAGCGAGGACAGGGGGCAAAACCCTATATGGCTACACCTTC

clone_size: NA
v_call: TRBV5-4
j_call: TRBJ2-7
d_call: TRBD1
cdr3_aa: CASSPGQGNAQYF
cdr3_nt: TGTGCCAGCAGCCCGGGACAGGGTAATGCGCAGTACTTC

clone_size: NA
v_call: TRBV5-6
j_call: TRBJ2-3
d_call: NA
cdr3_aa: CASSSDGGLDTQYF
cdr3_nt: TGTGCCAGCAGCTCCGATGGTGGGCTAGATACGCAGTATTTT

clone_size: NA
v_call: TRBV19
j_call: TRBJ1-2
d_call: NA
cdr3_aa: CASTGVDYGYTF
cdr3_nt: TGTGCCAGTACCGGGGTTGACTATGGCTACACCTTC

clone_size: NA
v_call: TRBV13
j_call: TRBJ2-3
d_call: TRBD2
cdr3_aa: CASSPGLAGADTQYF
cdr3_nt: TGTGCCAGCAGCCCGGGACTAGCGGGAGCAGATACGCAGTATTTT

clone_size: NA
v_call: TRBV14
j_call: TRBJ2-1
d_call: NA
cdr3_aa: CASSPGGEQFF
cdr3_nt: TGTGCCAGCAGCCCCGGAGGGGAGCAGTTCTTC

clone_size: NA
v_call: TRBV11-2
j_call: TRBJ1-1
d_call: NA
cdr3_aa: CASSLGQNPEAFF
cdr3_nt: TGTGCCAGCAGCTTAGGACAGAACCCTGAAGCTTTCTTT

clone_size: NA
v_call: TRBV6-1
j_call: TRBJ2-1
d_call: TRBD2
cdr3_aa: CATQKYSGSPNEQFF
cdr3_nt: TGTGCCACCCAAAAGTATAGCGGGAGCCCCAATGAGCAGTTCTTC

clone_size: once
v_call: TRBV4-1
j_call: TRBJ2-3
d_call: TRBD2
cdr3_aa: CASSQVPSGGFTDTQYF
cdr3_nt: TGCGCCAGCAGCCAAGTCCCGAGCGGGGGCTTCACAGATACGCAGTATTTT

clone_size: NA
v_call: TRBV6-5
j_call: TRBJ2-2
d_call: TRBD1
cdr3_aa: CASTGQGSNTGELFF
cdr3_nt: TGTGCCAGCACCGGACAGGGCTCGAACACCGGGGAGCTGTTTTTT

clone_size: NA
v_call: TRBV2
j_call: TRBJ2-1
d_call: TRBD2
cdr3_aa: CASSEPRAGPGTSGYNEQFF
cdr3_nt: TGTGCCAGCAGTGAACCCCGGGCGGGCCCCGGGACTAGCGGATACAATGAGCAGTTCTTC

clone_size: NA
v_call: TRBV5-6
j_call: TRBJ2-5
d_call: NA
cdr3_aa: CASSLGGGIVETQYF
cdr3_nt: TGTGCCAGCAGCTTGGGTGGCGGGATCGTGGAGACCCAGTACTTC

clone_size: NA
v_call: TRBV11-2
j_call: TRBJ2-7
d_call: NA
cdr3_aa: CASSSRGSYEQYF
cdr3_nt: TGTGCCAGCAGCTCCCGGGGGTCCTACGAGCAGTACTTC

clone_size: NA
v_call: TRBV2
j_call: TRBJ1-4
d_call: TRBD1
cdr3_aa: CASSEARGPNEKLFF
cdr3_nt: TGTGCCAGCAGTGAAGCGAGGGGGCCTAATGAAAAACTGTTTTTT

clone_size: NA
v_call: TRBV4-2
j_call: TRBJ2-3
d_call: NA
cdr3_aa: CASSQVVGALNTQYF
cdr3_nt: TGTGCCAGCAGCCAAGTAGTGGGGGCTTTAAATACGCAGTATTTT

clone_size: once
v_call: TRBV14
j_call: TRBJ1-1
d_call: TRBD1
cdr3_aa: CASSTGQGFTEAFF
cdr3_nt: TGTGCCAGCAGCACGGGACAGGGATTTACTGAAGCTTTCTTT

clone_size: NA
v_call: TRBV6-1
j_call: TRBJ2-7
d_call: NA
cdr3_aa: CASSDNYEQYF
cdr3_nt: TGTGCCAGCAGTGATAATTACGAGCAGTACTTC

clone_size: NA
v_call: TRBV12-5
j_call: TRBJ2-4
d_call: TRBD2
cdr3_aa: CASGLASGGPRRAKNIQYF
cdr3_nt: TGTGCTAGTGGTTTGGCTAGCGGGGGTCCCCGCCGGGCCAAAAACATTCAGTACTTC

clone_size: NA
v_call: TRBV27
j_call: TRBJ1-4
d_call: TRBD1
cdr3_aa: CASSPGQSNEKLFF
cdr3_nt: TGTGCCAGCAGTCCGGGACAGAGTAATGAAAAACTGTTTTTT

clone_size: NA
v_call: TRBV19
j_call: TRBJ1-1
d_call: NA
cdr3_aa: CASSEVANTEAFF
cdr3_nt: TGTGCCAGTAGTGAGGTAGCGAACACTGAAGCTTTCTTT

clone_size: NA
v_call: TRBV5-1
j_call: TRBJ2-6
d_call: NA
cdr3_aa: CASSLGGGANVLTF
cdr3_nt: TGCGCCAGCAGCTTGGGCGGGGGGGCCAACGTCCTGACTTTC

clone_size: NA
v_call: TRBV6-5
j_call: TRBJ2-3
d_call: TRBD1
cdr3_aa: CASRQGILTDTQYF
cdr3_nt: TGTGCCAGCAGACAGGGGATATTGACAGATACGCAGTATTTT

clone_size: few
v_call: TRBV6-5
j_call: TRBJ1-2
d_call: NA
cdr3_aa: CASSYYRDNGYTF
cdr3_nt: TGTGCCAGCAGTTACTACAGGGATAATGGCTACACCTTC

clone_size: few
v_call: TRBV19
j_call: TRBJ1-1
d_call: NA
cdr3_aa: CASSILAAPNTEAFF
cdr3_nt: TGTGCCAGTAGTATCCTCGCGGCACCCAACACTGAAGCTTTCTTT

clone_size: NA
v_call: TRBV27
j_call: TRBJ2-5
d_call: NA
cdr3_aa: CASSPRRPQETQYF
cdr3_nt: TGTGCCAGCAGTCCCCGCAGGCCCCAAGAGACCCAGTACTTC

clone_size: NA
v_call: TRBV7-8
j_call: TRBJ2-2
d_call: NA
cdr3_aa: CASSYAVHSGELFF
cdr3_nt: TGTGCCAGCAGTTACGCAGTTCATTCCGGGGAGCTGTTTTTT

clone_size: NA
v_call: TRBV6-1
j_call: TRBJ1-1
d_call: NA
cdr3_aa: CASSVRENTEAFF
cdr3_nt: TGTGCCAGCAGTGTTAGAGAAAACACTGAAGCTTTCTTT

clone_size: NA
v_call: TRBV5-1
j_call: TRBJ2-7
d_call: TRBD2
cdr3_aa: CASSLAPSGMDEQYF
cdr3_nt: TGCGCCAGCAGCTTGGCCCCTAGCGGGATGGACGAGCAGTACTTC

clone_size: NA
v_call: TRBV19
j_call: TRBJ2-1
d_call: NA
cdr3_aa: CASSIGTNYNEQFF
cdr3_nt: TGTGCCAGTAGTATCGGGACAAACTACAATGAGCAGTTCTTC

clone_size: NA
v_call: TRBV2
j_call: TRBJ1-2
d_call: TRBD1
cdr3_aa: CARRDRGTYGYTF
cdr3_nt: TGTGCCAGACGGGACAGGGGGACCTATGGCTACACCTTC

clone_size: NA
v_call: TRBV6-1
j_call: TRBJ2-2
d_call: NA
cdr3_aa: CASSEALGDTGELFF
cdr3_nt: TGTGCCAGCAGTGAAGCGCTAGGGGACACCGGGGAGCTGTTTTTT

clone_size: NA
v_call: TRBV5-1
j_call: TRBJ2-7
d_call: TRBD1
cdr3_aa: CASSSRQGDFDEQYF
cdr3_nt: TGCGCCAGCAGCTCCAGACAGGGGGACTTCGACGAGCAGTACTTC

clone_size: few
v_call: TRBV2
j_call: TRBJ1-2
d_call: NA
cdr3_aa: CASRARDTKANYGYTF
cdr3_nt: TGTGCCAGCAGGGCCCGGGACACCAAAGCTAACTATGGCTACACCTTC

clone_size: NA
v_call: TRBV11-1
j_call: TRBJ2-7
d_call: TRBD2
cdr3_aa: CASSSLAGLAYEQYF
cdr3_nt: TGTGCCAGCAGCTCATTAGCGGGTCTAGCCTACGAGCAGTACTTC

clone_size: NA
v_call: TRBV5-8
j_call: TRBJ2-3
d_call: TRBD2
cdr3_aa: CASSTVAGEFTDTQYF
cdr3_nt: TGTGCCAGCAGCACAGTAGCGGGGGAGTTCACAGATACGCAGTATTTT

clone_size: NA
v_call: TRBV27
j_call: TRBJ2-7
d_call: NA
cdr3_aa: CASSLQGTYEQYF
cdr3_nt: TGTGCCAGCAGTTTGCAGGGGACCTACGAGCAGTACTTC

clone_size: once
v_call: TRBV10-2
j_call: TRBJ2-7
d_call: NA
cdr3_aa: CAIGGGDSYEQYF
cdr3_nt: TGCGCCATAGGTGGAGGAGACTCCTACGAGCAGTACTTC

clone_size: NA
v_call: TRBV20-1
j_call: TRBJ2-7
d_call: NA
cdr3_aa: CSAPVYYEQYF
cdr3_nt: TGCAGTGCCCCTGTATACTACGAGCAGTACTTC

clone_size: NA
v_call: TRBV7-2
j_call: TRBJ1-2
d_call: NA
cdr3_aa: CASSQQGGLGYGYTF
cdr3_nt: TGTGCCAGCAGCCAACAGGGAGGGCTTGGGTATGGCTACACCTTC

clone_size: NA
v_call: TRBV5-4
j_call: TRBJ2-4
d_call: NA
cdr3_aa: CASSWATGNIQYF
cdr3_nt: TGTGCCAGCAGCTGGGCGACAGGAAACATTCAGTACTTC

clone_size: once
v_call: TRBV27
j_call: TRBJ2-2
d_call: TRBD2
cdr3_aa: CASSLEYLAGSTGELFF
cdr3_nt: TGTGCCAGCAGTCTAGAGTATCTAGCGGGATCCACCGGGGAGCTGTTTTTT

clone_size: NA
v_call: TRBV5-1
j_call: TRBJ1-2
d_call: NA
cdr3_aa: CASSPQGGFNYGYTF
cdr3_nt: TGCGCCAGCAGCCCCCAAGGGGGATTTAACTATGGCTACACCTTC

clone_size: once
v_call: TRBV6-6
j_call: TRBJ2-2
d_call: TRBD2
cdr3_aa: CASSSGTTNTGELFF
cdr3_nt: TGTGCCAGCAGTTCCGGGACTACGAACACCGGGGAGCTGTTTTTT

clone_size: NA
v_call: TRBV12-5
j_call: TRBJ2-7
d_call: NA
cdr3_aa: CASGLRTPNEQYF
cdr3_nt: TGTGCTAGTGGTTTGAGGACACCCAACGAGCAGTACTTC

clone_size: NA
v_call: TRBV6-1
j_call: TRBJ1-1
d_call: TRBD1
cdr3_aa: CASSDRGAYEAFF
cdr3_nt: TGTGCCAGCAGTGACAGGGGGGCCTATGAAGCTTTCTTT

clone_size: few
v_call: TRBV4-1
j_call: TRBJ1-4
d_call: TRBD1
cdr3_aa: CASSLTGGKEKLFF
cdr3_nt: TGCGCCAGCAGCCTGACAGGGGGGAAAGAAAAACTGTTTTTT

clone_size: few
v_call: TRBV5-1
j_call: TRBJ1-1
d_call: NA
cdr3_aa: CASSDGQRTEAFF
cdr3_nt: TGCGCCAGCAGTGACGGACAGCGCACTGAAGCTTTCTTT

clone_size: NA
v_call: TRBV15
j_call: TRBJ1-5
d_call: NA
cdr3_aa: CATSRDRGVYQPQHF
cdr3_nt: TGTGCCACCAGCAGAGATCGGGGGGTTTACCAGCCCCAGCATTTT

clone_size: NA
v_call: TRBV7-3
j_call: TRBJ2-2
d_call: TRBD1
cdr3_aa: CASSLTRDSNTGELFF
cdr3_nt: TGTGCCAGCAGCTTAACTAGGGACAGTAACACCGGGGAGCTGTTTTTT

clone_size: many
v_call: TRBV7-9
j_call: TRBJ1-1
d_call: NA
cdr3_aa: CASSLESGSTEAFF
cdr3_nt: TGTGCCAGCAGCTTAGAGTCGGGGTCCACTGAAGCTTTCTTT

clone_size: NA
v_call: TRBV27
j_call: TRBJ2-3
d_call: NA
cdr3_aa: CASSPRAAADTQYF
cdr3_nt: TGTGCCAGCAGTCCGAGGGCCGCGGCGGATACGCAGTATTTT